These 31 T cell receptor beta chains were sequenced from one sample in a study of long-term antiretroviral therapy in people with HIV. An immunoSEQ assay, version v3.0, was performed at survey level. Data came from immunoSEQ multiplex PCR; TCRdb stores just in-frame clones and leaves some out. This table holds some 28,000 clones, roughly 96% found once. Sequencing used unsorted PBMCs, obtained around 6 years after starting antiretroviral therapy. Receptors originate from a man younger than 40 with HIV.

V gene TRBV27 combines with J gene TRBJ2-5; possible D gene TRBD1, 6 bases. The V gene's germline CDR1 is MNHEY and CDR2 SMNVEV (reference sequence). The CDR3 contains 16 residues. V was cut by 3 bases and J by 2 bases, with 16 bases left in between. CDR3 DNA sequence: TGTGCCAGCAGTTTGCGCCAACAGGGATCTCAAGAGACCCAGTACTTC. This encodes CASSLRQQGSQETQYF.

The rearrangement links TRBV5-5 to TRBJ2-7; 8 bases fit TRBD1. Germline V gene sequence: CDR1 SGHKS, CDR2 YYEKEE (reference sequence). The J segment lost 2 bases and the V segment lost 4 bases, leaving 8 bases of the junction unmatched. This CDR3 has 15 amino acids. As DNA, the CDR3 is TGTGCCAGCAGCGCCTACGGGACAGGCACCTACGAGCAGTACTTC. Translating gives CASSAYGTGTYEQYF.

The genes are TRBV4-3 and TRBJ2-7, with D tentatively TRBD2 (6 bases). Trimming pared 4 bases from V and 2 bases from J, leaving 12 bases between. The CDR3 is made up of 14 amino acids. Germline assignment: CDR1 LGHNA and CDR2 YSLEER. CDR3 region: CASSPGGAAYEQYF. The CDR3 nucleotides are TGCGCCAGCAGCCCTGGCGGGGCTGCCTACGAGCAGTACTTC.

The V and J genes are TRBV6-4 and TRBJ2-1; D gene ambiguous. CDR1 and CDR2 from the germline V gene are MRHNA and SNTAGT. V lost 3 bases to trimming and J lost 6 bases, with 9 bases between them. The CDR3 runs 13 residues. CDR3 region: CASSESGVNEQFF. The CDR3 DNA follows: TGTGCCAGCAGTGAATCGGGCGTCAATGAGCAGTTCTTC.

The chain carries TRBV15 and TRBJ1-1, with 7 bases lining up with TRBD1. The CDR3 loop spans 14 amino acids. Trimming took 2 bases from V and 5 from J; bases not matched to a gene: 5. Germline V gene lookup returns CDR1 LNHNV and CDR2 YYDKDF (reference sequence). The CDR3 is CATSRPTGLTEAFF. The CDR3, as DNA: TGTGCCACCAGCAGACCGACAGGGTTAACTGAAGCTTTCTTT.

This clone was seen a handful of times. This chain links TRBV6-4 with TRBJ2-6, with 8 bases identical to TRBD1. Germline V gene lookup returns CDR1 MRHNA and CDR2 SNTAGT. V was clipped by 6 bases and J by 0 bases; unmatched bases: 10. The CDR3 loop spans 18 amino acids. The CDR3 sequence: CASSPGQGEGSGANVLTF. DNA of the CDR3: TGTGCCAGCAGCCCCGGACAGGGTGAGGGCTCTGGGGCCAACGTCCTGACTTTC.

The chain uses TRBV5-1 and TRBJ1-1, with unresolved D. Germline CDR1 reads SGHRS; CDR2 reads YFSETQ. The CDR3 has 15 residues. V was pared by 0 bases and J by 1 base, with 10 bases between. The CDR3 region is CASSLAVSGNTEAFF. CDR3 DNA: TGCGCCAGCAGCTTGGCCGTCTCAGGGAACACTGAAGCTTTCTTT.

The table lists this clone with a count of one. V usage is TRBV10-3 and J usage is TRBJ1-5; D may be TRBD1 (6 bases). CDR1 and CDR2 (germline): ENHRY, SYGVKD. Trimming shortened V by 3 bases and J by 8 bases, and 17 bases separated the two germline ends. CDR3 length: 15 amino acids. CDR3 DNA sequence: TGTGCCATCAGTGATAGGGAGGGGGATGTGAAGCCCCAGCATTTT. Its protein product is CAISDREGDVKPQHF.

This chain connects TRBV7-3 to TRBJ2-3, with unresolved D. CDR3 length equals 12 residues. V shed 3 bases and J shed 5 bases, with 6 bases lying between them. Germline V gene lookup returns CDR1 SGHTA and CDR2 FQGTGA. CDR3 sequence (DNA): TGTGCCAGCAGCTTTTGGCAAGATACGCAGTATTTT. It encodes CASSFWQDTQYF.

The chain combines TRBV15 with TRBJ2-6, with D tentatively TRBD1 (6 bases). With 9 bases removed from V and 0 bases from J, the gap between germline ends came to 21 bases. The CDR3 totals 18 residues. Germline CDR1 LNHNV, CDR2 YYDKDF (reference sequence). The CDR3 nucleotides read TGTGCCACGATAAACAGGGACCTCTCGTACTCTGGGGCCAACGTCCTGACTTTC. Translation: CATINRDLSYSGANVLTF.

The chain couples TRBV10-3 to TRBJ1-2; weak D call: TRBD1 (5 bases). V was pared by 10 bases and J by 4 bases, with 16 bases between. The CDR3 covers 13 residues. Germline loops: CDR1 ENHRY, CDR2 SYGVKD. The CDR3 DNA is TGTGCCACCCTCCGGGGGGGTAGCTATGGCTACACCTTC. Translated: CATLRGGSYGYTF.

This clone was detected once. The chain recombines TRBV7-2 with TRBJ2-3; D perhaps matches TRBD2 (5 bases). This CDR3 comprises 16 residues. The V and J ends lost 5 bases and 2 bases respectively, with 17 bases between them. Germline V gene lookup returns CDR1 SGHTA and CDR2 FQGNSA. In nucleotides, the CDR3 is TGTGCCAGCAGCCCCAGAACTAGAGGGTCCACAGATACGCAGTATTTT. It codes for CASSPRTRGSTDTQYF.

The chain couples TRBV27 to TRBJ1-2; 7 bases match TRBD1. The CDR3 runs 17 residues. Germline V gene sequence: CDR1 MNHEY, CDR2 SMNVEV (reference sequence). With V trimmed by 4 bases and J by 7 bases, 18 bases remained unmatched. This CDR3 reads CASSSNARGTAFSGYTF. CDR3 sequence (DNA): TGTGCCAGCAGTTCCAATGCCCGCGGGACAGCCTTTAGTGGCTACACCTTC.

The chain joins TRBV11-3 to TRBJ2-7; D is uncertain. This CDR3 contains 13 residues. CDR1 is SGHNT, CDR2 YENEEA, per germline. Trimming took 0 bases from V and 5 from J, leaving 8 bases between them. This CDR3 is CASSLDRYDEQYF. The DNA for the CDR3 is TGTGCCAGCAGCTTAGATCGTTACGACGAGCAGTACTTC.

V usage is TRBV5-4 and J usage is TRBJ2-1; possibly TRBD1 for D (5 bases). Per germline, CDR1 SGHNT and CDR2 YYREEE (reference sequence). V shed 3 bases and J shed 9 bases, with 10 bases lying between them. CDR3 size: 12 residues. CDR3 amino acids: CASSSRGGEQFF. CDR3 DNA: TGTGCCAGCAGCTCTAGGGGTGGTGAGCAGTTCTTC.

This clone showed up just once. The J gene is TRBJ2-2, the V gene TRBV19; TRBD2 might be the D (6 bases). The CDR3 runs to 16 residues. V was clipped by 1 base and J by 4 bases, with 13 bases between them. The germline gives CDR1 LNHDA, CDR2 SQIVND (reference sequence). The CDR3 reads CASSIVAGSLTGELFF. The CDR3, as DNA: TGTGCCAGTAGTATAGTCGCGGGGTCACTCACCGGGGAGCTGTTTTTT.

The chain uses TRBV29-1 and TRBJ2-1, with D unresolved. CDR1 and CDR2 from the germline V gene are SQVTM and ANQGSEA. With 4 bases removed from V and 6 bases from J, the gap between germline ends came to 16 bases. There are 14 residues in the CDR3. This CDR3 reads CSVVGGLWANEQFF. DNA for the CDR3: TGCAGCGTTGTCGGCGGCCTCTGGGCCAATGAGCAGTTCTTC.

The rearrangement uses TRBV14 and TRBJ1-1; D is undetermined. This CDR3 contains 13 residues. Germline V gives CDR1 SGHDN, CDR2 FVKESK. Trimming removed 5 bases at V and 2 bases at J, with 9 bases between. The CDR3 sequence: CASSVTFNTEAFF. CDR3 sequence (DNA): TGTGCCAGCAGCGTGACATTTAACACTGAAGCTTTCTTT.

The chain links TRBV10-1 to TRBJ2-5; the D gene is possibly TRBD2 (6 bases). The germline V gene encodes CDR1 WNHNN and CDR2 SYGVQD (reference sequence). The CDR3 runs to 13 residues. CDR3 loop: CGLLRGESETQYF. The CDR3, as DNA: TGCGGCCTCTTGCGGGGAGAATCAGAGACCCAGTACTTC.

This clone was observed a single time. The chain uses TRBV28 and TRBJ2-7; a weak D match, TRBD1 (5 bases). This CDR3 comprises 14 residues. From germline, CDR1 is MDHEN and CDR2 SYDVKM. Trimming removed 4 bases from V and 3 bases from J, with 13 bases in between. The CDR3 spells CASSYAATDYEQYF. CDR3 DNA sequence: TGTGCCAGCAGTTACGCCGCGACAGACTACGAGCAGTACTTC.

The chain links TRBV4-1 to TRBJ2-5; a possible D gene is TRBD2 (6 bases). Looked up from germline, CDR1 is MGHRA and CDR2 is YSYEKL. The CDR3 length is 15 residues. Between the trimmed V and J ends, which lost 4 bases and 2 bases, there was a span of 14 bases. CDR3 in DNA: TGCGCCAGCAGCCCAATACCTAGCGTTCAAGAGACCCAGTACTTC. Its translation is CASSPIPSVQETQYF.

V usage is TRBV2 and J usage is TRBJ2-7; 11 bases are shared with TRBD1. The ends lost 6 bases at V and 6 bases at J; junction bases unmatched: 10. This CDR3 is built from 15 residues. The germline V gene has CDR1 SNHLY and CDR2 FYNNEI. The CDR3: CASSDRDRGSFEQYF. The CDR3, as DNA: TGTGCCAGCAGCGACCGGGACAGGGGGTCTTTCGAGCAGTACTTC.

The chain joins TRBV2 to TRBJ1-1; D unclear. This CDR3 region has 15 residues. Between the trimmed V and J ends, which lost 1 base and 8 bases, there was a span of 17 bases. Germline CDR1 SNHLY, CDR2 FYNNEI. This CDR3 is CASSEVGQPGEEAFF. CDR3 DNA: TGTGCCAGCAGTGAAGTCGGCCAGCCTGGTGAGGAAGCTTTCTTT.

The chain combines TRBV6-5 with TRBJ2-1, with D perhaps TRBD2 (6 bases). CDR1 is MNHEY, CDR2 SVGAGI, per germline. V lost 7 bases and J lost 3, with 13 bases in between. This CDR3 comprises 14 residues. This CDR3 is CASKPEGHYNEQFF. CDR3 nucleotide sequence: TGTGCCAGCAAACCGGAGGGTCACTACAATGAGCAGTTCTTC.

DNA of the CDR3: TGTGCCAGCAGCTCCCGGGACAGCAACAATGAGCAGTTCTTC. Its protein product is CASSSRDSNNEQFF. The chain employs TRBV13 and TRBJ2-1; 7 nucleotides agree with TRBD1. With 4 bases clipped from V and 5 bases from J, the junction kept 5 bases outside the gene matches. The germline CDR1 and CDR2 sequences are PRHDT and FYEKMQ (reference sequence). This CDR3 region has 14 residues.

The chain joins TRBV30 to TRBJ2-1; TRBD2 matches at 16 bases. CDR3 size: 14 residues. CDR1 GTSNPN and CDR2 SVGIG come from the germline V gene (reference sequence). The junction had 10 bases not matched to a gene; V was cut back by 4 bases and J by 16 bases. The CDR3 sequence: CAWTLGLAGGARFF. The CDR3, as DNA: TGTGCCTGGACCCTGGGACTAGCGGGAGGGGCTCGATTCTTC.

This chain joins TRBV6-1 and TRBJ1-1; D unresolved. V was pared by 8 bases and J by 7 bases, with 11 bases between. Germline CDR1 reads MNHNS; CDR2 reads SASEGT. This CDR3 is built from 11 residues. The CDR3 nucleotides read TGTGCCAGCCTCCAGGTTTATGAAGCTTTCTTT. Translating gives CASLQVYEAFF.

This clone was seen just once. The rearrangement links TRBV9 to TRBJ1-2; tentative D call: TRBD1 (6 bases). Trimming pared 0 bases from V and 12 bases from J, leaving 12 bases between. CDR1 and CDR2 (germline): SGDLS, YYNGEE. The CDR3 contains 12 residues. The chain's CDR3 is CASSVDPGAHTF. CDR3 bases: TGTGCCAGCAGCGTAGATCCGGGGGCCCACACCTTC.

V usage is TRBV10-1 and J usage is TRBJ2-5, with D hard to call. The V gene lost 4 bases and the J gene lost 5 bases, with 11 bases spanning the gap. Germline assignment: CDR1 WNHNN and CDR2 SYGVQD (reference sequence). There are 13 residues in the CDR3. CDR3 DNA sequence: TGCGCCAGCAGTGCGGGCCCCAGGGAGACCCAGTACTTC. It specifies CASSAGPRETQYF.

The chain has TRBV28 and TRBJ2-7; possibly TRBD1 for D (6 bases). The CDR3 covers 13 residues. Trimming left V 3 bases short and J 3 bases short, with 9 bases between. The germline V gene has CDR1 MDHEN and CDR2 SYDVKM. The CDR3 here is CASSFLRGYEQYF. DNA of the CDR3: TGTGCCAGCAGTTTCCTCAGGGGCTACGAGCAGTACTTC.

The chain recombines TRBV9 with TRBJ2-7; 8 bases match TRBD2. The CDR3 length is 15 residues. Germline V lookup: CDR1 SGDLS, CDR2 YYNGEE. The junction had 13 bases not matched to a gene; V was cut back by 5 bases and J by 6 bases. The DNA for the CDR3 is TGTGCCAGCAGTGGCGCGGGGGGAGCGGGAGTCGAGCAGTACTTC. This translates into CASSGAGGAGVEQYF.